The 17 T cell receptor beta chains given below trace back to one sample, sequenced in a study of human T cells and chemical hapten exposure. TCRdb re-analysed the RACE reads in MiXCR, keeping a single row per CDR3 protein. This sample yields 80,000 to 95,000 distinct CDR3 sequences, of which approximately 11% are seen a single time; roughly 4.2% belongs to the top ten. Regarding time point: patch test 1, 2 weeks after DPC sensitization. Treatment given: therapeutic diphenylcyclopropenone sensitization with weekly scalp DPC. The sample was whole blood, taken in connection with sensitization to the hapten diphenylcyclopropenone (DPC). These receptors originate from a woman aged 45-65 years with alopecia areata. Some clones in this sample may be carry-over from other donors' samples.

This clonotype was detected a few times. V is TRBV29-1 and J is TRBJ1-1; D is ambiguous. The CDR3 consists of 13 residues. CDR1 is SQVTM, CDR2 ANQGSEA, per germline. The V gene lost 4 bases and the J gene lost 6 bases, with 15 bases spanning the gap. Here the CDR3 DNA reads TGCAGCGTTGTAGGCCGGCTCAACCCTGAAGCTTTCTTT. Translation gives CSVVGRLNPEAFF.

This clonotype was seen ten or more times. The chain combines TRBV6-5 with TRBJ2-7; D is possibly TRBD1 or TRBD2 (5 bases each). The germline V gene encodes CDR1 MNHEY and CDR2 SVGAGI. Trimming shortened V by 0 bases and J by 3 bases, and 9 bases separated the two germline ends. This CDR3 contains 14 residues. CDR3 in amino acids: CASSYSQGRYEQYF. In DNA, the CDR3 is TGTGCCAGCAGTTACTCTCAGGGACGCTACGAGCAGTACTTC.

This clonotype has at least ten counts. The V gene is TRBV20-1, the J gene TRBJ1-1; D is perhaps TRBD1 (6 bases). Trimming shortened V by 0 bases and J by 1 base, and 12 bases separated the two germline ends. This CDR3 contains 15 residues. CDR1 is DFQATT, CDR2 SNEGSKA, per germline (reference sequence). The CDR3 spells CSARDPTGPNTEAFF. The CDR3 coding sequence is TGCAGTGCTAGAGATCCGACAGGCCCGAACACTGAAGCTTTCTTT.

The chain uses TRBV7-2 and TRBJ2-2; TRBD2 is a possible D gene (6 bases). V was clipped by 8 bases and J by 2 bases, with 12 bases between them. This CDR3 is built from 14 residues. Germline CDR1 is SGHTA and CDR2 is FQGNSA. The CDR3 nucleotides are TGTGCCAGCTCTTGGGGGGAAAACACCGGGGAGCTGTTTTTT. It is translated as CASSWGENTGELFF.

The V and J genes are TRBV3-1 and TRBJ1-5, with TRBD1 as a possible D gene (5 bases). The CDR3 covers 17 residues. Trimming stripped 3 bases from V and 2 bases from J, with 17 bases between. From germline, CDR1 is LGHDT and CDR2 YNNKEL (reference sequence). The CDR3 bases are TGTGCCAGCAGCCAGGGCCGAGCGGGGCTAGGCAATCAGCCCCAGCATTTT. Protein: CASSQGRAGLGNQPQHF.

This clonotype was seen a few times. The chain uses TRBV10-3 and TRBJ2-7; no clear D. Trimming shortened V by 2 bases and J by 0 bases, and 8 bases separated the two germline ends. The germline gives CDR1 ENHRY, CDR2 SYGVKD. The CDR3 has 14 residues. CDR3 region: CAISEVQDSYEQYF. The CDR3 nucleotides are TGTGCCATCAGTGAGGTTCAGGACTCCTACGAGCAGTACTTC.

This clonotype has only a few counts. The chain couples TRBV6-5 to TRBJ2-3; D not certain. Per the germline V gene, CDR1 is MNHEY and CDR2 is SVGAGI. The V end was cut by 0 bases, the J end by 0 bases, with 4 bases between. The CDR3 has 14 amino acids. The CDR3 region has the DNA TGTGCCAGCAGTTACTCGAGTAGCACAGATACGCAGTATTTT. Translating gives CASSYSSSTDTQYF.

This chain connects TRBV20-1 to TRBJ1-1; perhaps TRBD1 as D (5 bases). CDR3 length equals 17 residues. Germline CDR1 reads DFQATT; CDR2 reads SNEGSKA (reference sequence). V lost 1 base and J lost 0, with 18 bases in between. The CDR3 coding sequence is TGCAGTGCTAGAGGTCTCCTCCCGGGGGTAATGAACACTGAAGCTTTCTTT. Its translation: CSARGLLPGVMNTEAFF.

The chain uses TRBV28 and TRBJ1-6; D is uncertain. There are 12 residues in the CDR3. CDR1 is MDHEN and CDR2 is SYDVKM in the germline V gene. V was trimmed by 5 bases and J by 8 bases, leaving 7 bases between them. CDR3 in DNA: TGTGCCAGCAGTCGACGAGATTCACCCCTCCACTTT. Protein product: CASSRRDSPLHF.

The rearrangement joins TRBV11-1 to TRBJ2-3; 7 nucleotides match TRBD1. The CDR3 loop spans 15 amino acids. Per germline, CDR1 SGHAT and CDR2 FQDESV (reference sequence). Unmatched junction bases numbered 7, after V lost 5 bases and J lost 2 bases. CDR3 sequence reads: CASSAWDRVTDTQYF. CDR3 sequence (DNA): TGTGCCAGCAGCGCATGGGACAGAGTCACAGATACGCAGTATTTT.

CDR3 protein: CASSLRDREAGELFF. The CDR3 DNA reads TGTGCCAGCAGTTTAAGGGACAGGGAGGCCGGGGAGCTGTTTTTT. This sequence joins TRBV12-3 or TRBV12-4 and TRBJ2-2; 9 bases align to TRBD1. V was clipped by 2 bases and J by 6 bases; unmatched bases: 4. CDR3 size: 15 residues.

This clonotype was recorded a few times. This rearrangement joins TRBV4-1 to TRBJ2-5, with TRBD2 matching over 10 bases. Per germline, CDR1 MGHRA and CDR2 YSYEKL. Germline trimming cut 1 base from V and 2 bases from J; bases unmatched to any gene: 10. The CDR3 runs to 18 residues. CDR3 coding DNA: TGCGCCAGCAGCCAAGGGGGGACTAGCGTCTCACAACAAGAGACCCAGTACTTC. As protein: CASSQGGTSVSQQETQYF.

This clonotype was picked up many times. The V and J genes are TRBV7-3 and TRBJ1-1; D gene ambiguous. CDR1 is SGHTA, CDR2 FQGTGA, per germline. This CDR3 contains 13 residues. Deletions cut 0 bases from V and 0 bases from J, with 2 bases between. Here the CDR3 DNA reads TGTGCCAGCAGCTTAACAATGAACACTGAAGCTTTCTTT. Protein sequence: CASSLTMNTEAFF.

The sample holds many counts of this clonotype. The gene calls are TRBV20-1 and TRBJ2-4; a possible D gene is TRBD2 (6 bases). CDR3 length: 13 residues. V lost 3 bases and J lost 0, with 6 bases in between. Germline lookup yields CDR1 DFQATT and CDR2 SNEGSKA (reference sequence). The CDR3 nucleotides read TGCAGTGCTAGCGGGGGAGCCAAAAACATTCAGTACTTC. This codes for CSASGGAKNIQYF.

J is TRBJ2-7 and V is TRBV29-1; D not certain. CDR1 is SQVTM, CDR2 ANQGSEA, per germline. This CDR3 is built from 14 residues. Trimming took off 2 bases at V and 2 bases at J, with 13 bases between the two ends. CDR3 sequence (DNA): TGCAGCGTTGAATTATTGGACCACCCCTACGAGCAGTACTTC. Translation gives CSVELLDHPYEQYF.

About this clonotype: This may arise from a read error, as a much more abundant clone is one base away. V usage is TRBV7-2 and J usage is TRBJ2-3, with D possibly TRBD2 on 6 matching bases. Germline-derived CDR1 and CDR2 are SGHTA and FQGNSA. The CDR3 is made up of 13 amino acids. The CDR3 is CASRLTSLDMQYF. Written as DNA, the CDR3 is TGTGCCAGCAGATTGACTAGTTTGGATATGCAGTATTTT.

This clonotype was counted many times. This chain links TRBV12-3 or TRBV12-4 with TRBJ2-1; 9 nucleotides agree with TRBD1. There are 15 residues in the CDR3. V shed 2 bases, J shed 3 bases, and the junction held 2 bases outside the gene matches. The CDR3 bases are TGTGCCAGCAGTTTAAGGGGACAGGGCTACAATGAGCAGTTCTTC. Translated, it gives CASSLRGQGYNEQFF.